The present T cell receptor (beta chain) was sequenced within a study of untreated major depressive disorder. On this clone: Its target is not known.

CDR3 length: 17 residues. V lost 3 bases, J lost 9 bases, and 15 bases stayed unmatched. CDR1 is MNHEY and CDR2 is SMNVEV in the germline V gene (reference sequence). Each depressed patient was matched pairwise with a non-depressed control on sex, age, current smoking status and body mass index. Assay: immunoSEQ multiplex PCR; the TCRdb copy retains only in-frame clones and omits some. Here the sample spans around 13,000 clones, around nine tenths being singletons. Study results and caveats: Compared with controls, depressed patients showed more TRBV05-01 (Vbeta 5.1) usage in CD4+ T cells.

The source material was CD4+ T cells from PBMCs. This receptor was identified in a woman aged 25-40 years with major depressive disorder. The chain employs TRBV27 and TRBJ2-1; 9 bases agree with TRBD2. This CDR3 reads CASSLTAGTSLLSEQFF. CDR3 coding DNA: TGTGCCAGCAGTTTGACAGCCGGGACTAGCCTACTGAGTGAGCAGTTCTTC.